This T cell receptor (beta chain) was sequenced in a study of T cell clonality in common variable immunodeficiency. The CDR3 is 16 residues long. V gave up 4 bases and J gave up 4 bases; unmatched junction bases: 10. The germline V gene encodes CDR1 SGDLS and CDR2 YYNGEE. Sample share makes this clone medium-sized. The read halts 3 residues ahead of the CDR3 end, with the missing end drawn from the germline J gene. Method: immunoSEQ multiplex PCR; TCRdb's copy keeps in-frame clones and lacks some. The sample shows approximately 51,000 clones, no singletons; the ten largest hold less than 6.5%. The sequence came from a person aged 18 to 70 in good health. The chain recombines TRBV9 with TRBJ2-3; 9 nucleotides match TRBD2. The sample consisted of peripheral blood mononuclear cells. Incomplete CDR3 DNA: TGTGCCAGCAGCCCTCGTGCGGGGGGGCCCCCAGATACG. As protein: CASSPRAGGPPDT. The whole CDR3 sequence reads CASSPRAGGPPDTQYF.